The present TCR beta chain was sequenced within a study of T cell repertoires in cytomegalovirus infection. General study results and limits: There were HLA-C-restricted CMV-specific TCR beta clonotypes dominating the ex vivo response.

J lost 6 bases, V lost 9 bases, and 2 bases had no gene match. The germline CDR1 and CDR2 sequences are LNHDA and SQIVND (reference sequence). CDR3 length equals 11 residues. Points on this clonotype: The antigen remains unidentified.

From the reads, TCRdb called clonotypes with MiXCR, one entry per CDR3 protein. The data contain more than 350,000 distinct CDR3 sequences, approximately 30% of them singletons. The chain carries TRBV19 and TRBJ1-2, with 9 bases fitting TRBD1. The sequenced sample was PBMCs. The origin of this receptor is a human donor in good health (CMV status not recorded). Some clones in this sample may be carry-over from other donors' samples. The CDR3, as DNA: TGTGCCAGCAACAGGGGGCATGGCTACACCTTC. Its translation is CASNRGHGYTF.